The rows below give T cell receptor beta chains drawn from one sample of a study of blood T cell repertoires in COVID-19. Clones were sequenced by immunoSEQ multiplex PCR, and TCRdb holds only the in-frame ones, with some missing. The data contain approximately 120,000 clones, roughly 81% of them singletons. Sequenced: peripheral blood. The receptors come from a human donor in a cohort sampled during active COVID-19. CDR3s include the opening cysteine and the closing phenylalanine or tryptophan. Each record gives: D gene, clone size, V gene, J gene, CDR3 protein, CDR3 DNA. D genes are given only for firm matches. Not every row has a clone size; where given, it reads once, few, many or a size class.

TRBD1	-	TRBV15	TRBJ2-3	CATSSRTGGPDTQYF	TGTGCCACCAGCTCACGGACAGGGGGGCCAGATACGCAGTATTTT
TRBD1	-	TRBV3-1/TRBV3-2	TRBJ1-2	CASSPRDRGREGGGYTF	TGTGCCAGCAGCCCGCGGGACAGGGGGCGCGAAGGAGGAGGCTACACCTTC
-	-	TRBV4-2	TRBJ1-5	CASSQAGGSGQPQHF	TGTGCCAGCAGCCAAGCGGGGGGGTCCGGTCAGCCCCAGCATTTT
-	-	TRBV5-1	TRBJ2-2	CASSLDTGTNTGELFF	TGCGCCAGCAGTTTGGACACAGGGACGAACACCGGGGAGCTGTTTTTT
-	-	TRBV11-2	TRBJ1-1	CASSLDDYTEAFF	TGTGCCAGCAGCTTAGATGACTACACTGAAGCTTTCTTT
-	-	TRBV7-9	TRBJ1-2	CASTELEGNYGYTF	TGTGCCAGCACCGAGCTGGAGGGGAACTATGGCTACACCTTC
TRBD1	once	TRBV3-1/TRBV3-2	TRBJ2-1	CASSPRDRGPYNEQFF	TGTGCCAGCAGCCCGCGAGATAGGGGGCCCTACAATGAGCAGTTCTTC
-	-	TRBV24-1	TRBJ2-7	CASTPGSYEQYF	TGTGCCTCGACTCCGGGGTCCTACGAGCAGTACTTC
TRBD2	-	TRBV4-1	TRBJ2-5	CASSPGLAGIQETQYF	TGCGCCAGCAGCCCAGGACTAGCGGGGATCCAAGAGACCCAGTACTTC
-	-	TRBV6-1	TRBJ2-3	CASSEMGSSTDTQYF	TGTGCCAGCAGTGAAATGGGCTCTAGCACAGATACGCAGTATTTT
TRBD1	once	TRBV6-5	TRBJ1-1	CASSYSGGPQEAFF	TGTGCCAGCAGTTACTCAGGGGGCCCTCAGGAAGCTTTCTTT
TRBD1	once	TRBV5-1	TRBJ1-1	CASSTWTGPNTEAFF	TGCGCCAGCAGCACCTGGACAGGGCCAAACACTGAAGCTTTCTTT
TRBD2	-	TRBV6-1	TRBJ2-5	CASSERGGAGTSGGALETQYF	TGTGCCAGCAGTGAACGTGGAGGGGCCGGGACTAGCGGGGGGGCATTGGAGACCCAGTACTTC
TRBD2	-	TRBV3-1/TRBV3-2	TRBJ2-3	CASSHRLADITDTQYF	TGTGCCAGCAGCCACCGGCTAGCGGATATCACAGATACGCAGTATTTT
TRBD1	once	TRBV6-5	TRBJ2-7	CASSYGQESSYEQYF	TGTGCCAGCAGTTACGGACAGGAGAGCTCCTACGAGCAGTACTTC
-	-	TRBV6-5	TRBJ1-1	CASGREGAFF	TGTGCCAGCGGCAGGGAAGGAGCTTTCTTT
-	-	TRBV12-3/TRBV12-4	TRBJ1-2	CASSLRTAYGYTF	TGTGCCAGCAGTCTCCGGACAGCATATGGCTACACCTTC
TRBD2	-	TRBV20-1	TRBJ2-1	CSASGPGLAGYNEQFF	TGCAGTGCTAGTGGCCCTGGACTAGCGGGCTACAATGAGCAGTTCTTC
TRBD2	-	TRBV7-2	TRBJ2-3	CASSLRASGDVGDTQYF	TGTGCCAGCAGCCTAAGGGCTAGCGGGGACGTGGGGGATACGCAGTATTTT
TRBD1	-	TRBV2	TRBJ1-5	CASTRDRDGQPQHF	TGTGCCAGCACCCGGGACAGGGACGGGCAGCCCCAGCATTTT
-	-	TRBV20-1	TRBJ1-2	CSATSNYGYTF	TGCAGTGCTACCAGTAACTATGGCTACACCTTC
TRBD2	-	TRBV9	TRBJ2-1	CASSPSGGPYNEQFF	TGTGCCAGCAGCCCTAGCGGGGGGCCCTACAATGAGCAGTTCTTC
-	-	TRBV7-9	TRBJ1-3	CASSLVEAGNTIYF	TGTGCCAGCAGCTTAGTGGAGGCTGGAAACACCATATATTTT
TRBD1	-	TRBV15	TRBJ2-4	CATSRDRLTTKNIQYF	TGTGCCACCTCCCGGGACAGGCTAACAACCAAAAACATTCAGTACTTC
TRBD2	-	TRBV6-6	TRBJ2-2	CASPGGGELFF	TGTGCCAGCCCGGGGGGCGGGGAGCTGTTTTTT
TRBD1	-	TRBV5-1	TRBJ1-2	CASSSQPGQNNYGYTF	TGCGCCAGCAGCTCCCAACCGGGACAGAATAACTATGGCTACACCTTC
-	-	TRBV15	TRBJ2-5	CATSRWGLAGGETQYF	TGTGCCACCAGCAGATGGGGACTCGCCGGAGGGGAGACCCAGTACTTC
-	-	TRBV29-1	TRBJ1-2	CSGLWGGGYTF	TGCAGCGGCCTGTGGGGAGGGGGCTACACCTTC
-	-	TRBV11-2	TRBJ2-5	CASSLGAGLETQYF	TGTGCCAGCAGCTTAGGGGCAGGGTTAGAGACCCAGTACTTC
-	-	TRBV30	TRBJ1-2	CAWSVGRLVGYTF	TGTGCCTGGAGTGTTGGGAGACTGGTTGGCTACACCTTC
TRBD2	-	TRBV10-3	TRBJ2-7	CAIRSSGGYEQYF	TGTGCCATCAGGTCTAGCGGGGGGTACGAGCAGTACTTC
-	few	TRBV7-2	TRBJ1-3	CASSLGNRGINTIYF	TGTGCCAGCAGCCTGGGAAACCGGGGGATCAACACCATATATTTT
TRBD2	-	TRBV10-2	TRBJ2-7	CASRIPGSGGRYEQYF	TGCGCCAGCAGGATCCCCGGGAGCGGGGGGAGATACGAGCAGTACTTC
TRBD1	once	TRBV7-9	TRBJ2-7	CASSLAIGGRHEQYF	TGTGCCAGCAGCTTAGCGATAGGGGGCCGGCACGAGCAGTACTTC
TRBD1	-	TRBV10-3	TRBJ2-5	CAISESGTGNQETQYF	TGTGCCATCAGTGAATCCGGGACAGGAAACCAAGAGACCCAGTACTTC
-	-	TRBV10-3	TRBJ2-2	CAISDLGGSGELFF	TGTGCCATCAGTGACTTAGGGGGTTCCGGGGAGCTGTTTTTT
TRBD1	once	TRBV6-5	TRBJ2-3	CATGTGIADTQYF	TGTGCCACGGGGACAGGGATCGCAGATACGCAGTATTTT
-	few	TRBV25-1	TRBJ1-6	CASSGAGSHSPLHF	TGTGCCAGCAGTGGAGCAGGTTCGCATTCACCCCTCCACTTT
-	-	TRBV7-9	TRBJ1-2	CASTSPGFGYTF	TGTGCCAGCACCTCTCCGGGGTTTGGCTACACCTTC
TRBD1	once	TRBV5-1	TRBJ1-3	CASSRQGGAGNTIYF	TGCGCCAGCAGCAGACAGGGGGGAGCTGGAAACACCATATATTTT
-	-	TRBV7-2	TRBJ2-1	CASSYSKATYNEQFF	TGTGCCAGCAGCTACTCCAAAGCCACCTACAATGAGCAGTTCTTC
-	few	TRBV11-2	TRBJ2-7	CASSLVAGSVYEQYF	TGTGCCAGCAGCTTAGTTGCGGGGTCCGTCTACGAGCAGTACTTC
-	-	TRBV5-6	TRBJ2-2	CASSLVEGNTGELFF	TGTGCCAGCAGCTTGGTAGAGGGGAACACCGGGGAGCTGTTTTTT
-	-	TRBV4-1	TRBJ2-5	CASSRGPQETQYF	TGCGCCAGCAGCCGGGGGCCCCAAGAGACCCAGTACTTC
TRBD2	-	TRBV10-3	TRBJ2-3	CAISVPSTSGFLDTQYF	TGTGCCATCAGTGTACCTAGCACTAGCGGGTTTCTAGATACGCAGTATTTT
TRBD1	-	TRBV9	TRBJ1-1	CASSTGTVNTEAFF	TGTGCCAGCAGCACCGGGACAGTGAACACTGAAGCTTTCTTT
TRBD1	-	TRBV2	TRBJ1-6	CASSERPGGFNSPLHF	TGTGCCAGCAGTGAAAGGCCAGGGGGTTTTAATTCACCCCTCCACTTT
-	-	TRBV15	TRBJ2-7	CATSRDGRGYEQYF	TGTGCCACCAGCAGAGACGGCAGAGGATACGAGCAGTACTTC
-	few	TRBV30	TRBJ1-6	CAWSRSKLNSPLHF	TGTGCCTGGAGTCGTTCCAAACTAAATTCACCCCTCCACTTT
-	-	TRBV27	TRBJ1-4	CASSSPGNGNEKLFF	TGTGCCAGCAGTTCTCCGGGAAACGGGAATGAAAAACTGTTTTTT
-	-	TRBV27	TRBJ1-1	CASSLSWSSTEAFF	TGTGCCAGCAGTTTATCCTGGTCGAGCACTGAAGCTTTCTTT
-	-	TRBV3-1/TRBV3-2	TRBJ1-4	CASSQGAEKLFF	TGTGCCAGCAGCCAAGGGGCTGAAAAACTGTTTTTT
-	-	TRBV5-1	TRBJ1-3	CASSSRAGNTIYF	TGCGCCAGCAGTTCCAGGGCTGGAAACACCATATATTTT
TRBD1	few	TRBV19	TRBJ1-2	CASSIASPGQGDGYTF	TGTGCCAGTAGTATAGCCTCGCCTGGACAGGGGGATGGCTACACCTTC
TRBD2	-	TRBV2	TRBJ2-7	CASKLLAGVEQYF	TGTGCCAGCAAACTACTAGCGGGGGTCGAGCAGTACTTC
-	-	TRBV27	TRBJ1-6	CASSSLQGDSSPLHF	TGTGCCAGCAGTTCCCTACAGGGCGACAGTTCACCCCTCCACTTT